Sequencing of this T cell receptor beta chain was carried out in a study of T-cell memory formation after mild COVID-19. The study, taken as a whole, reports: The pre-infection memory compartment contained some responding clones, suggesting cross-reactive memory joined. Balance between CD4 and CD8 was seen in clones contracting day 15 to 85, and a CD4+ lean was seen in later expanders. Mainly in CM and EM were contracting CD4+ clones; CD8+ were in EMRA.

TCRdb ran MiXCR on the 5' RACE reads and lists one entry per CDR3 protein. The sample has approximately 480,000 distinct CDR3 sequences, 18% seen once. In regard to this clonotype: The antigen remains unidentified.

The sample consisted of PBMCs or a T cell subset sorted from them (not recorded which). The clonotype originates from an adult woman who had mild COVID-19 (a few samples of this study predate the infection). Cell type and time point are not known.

The CDR3 is CASSFGRTVVYEQYF. In DNA form, the CDR3 reads TGTGCCAGCAGCTTTGGTCGGACTGTAGTCTACGAGCAGTACTTC. The chain joins TRBV6-6 to TRBJ2-7; tentative D call: TRBD2 (5 bases). CDR3 size: 15 residues. Trimming shortened V by 6 bases and J by 3 bases, and 18 bases separated the two germline ends. The germline gives CDR1 MNHNY, CDR2 SVGAGI (reference sequence).